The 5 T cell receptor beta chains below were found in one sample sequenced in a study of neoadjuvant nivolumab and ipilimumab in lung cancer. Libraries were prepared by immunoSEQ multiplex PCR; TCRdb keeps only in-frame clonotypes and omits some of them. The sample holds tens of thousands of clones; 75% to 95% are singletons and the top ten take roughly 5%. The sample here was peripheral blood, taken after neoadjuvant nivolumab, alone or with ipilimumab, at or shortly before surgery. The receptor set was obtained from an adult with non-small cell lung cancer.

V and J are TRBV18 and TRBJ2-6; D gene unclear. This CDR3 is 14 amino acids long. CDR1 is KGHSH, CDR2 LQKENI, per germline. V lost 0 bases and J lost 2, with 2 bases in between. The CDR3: CASSPPAGANVLTF. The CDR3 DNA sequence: TGTGCCAGCTCACCACCTGCTGGGGCCAACGTCCTGACTTTC.

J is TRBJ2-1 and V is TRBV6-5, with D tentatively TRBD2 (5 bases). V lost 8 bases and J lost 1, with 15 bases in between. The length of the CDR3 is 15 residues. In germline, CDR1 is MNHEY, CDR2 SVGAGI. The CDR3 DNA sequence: TGTGCCAGCGGAGGAGGATTTGGATCCTACAATGAGCAGTTCTTC. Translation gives CASGGGFGSYNEQFF.

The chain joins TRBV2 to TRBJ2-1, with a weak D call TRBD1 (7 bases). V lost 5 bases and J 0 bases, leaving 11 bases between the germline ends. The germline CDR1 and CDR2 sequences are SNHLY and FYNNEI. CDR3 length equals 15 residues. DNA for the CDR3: TGTGCCAGCAGTAAGGAGGGGGCCTCCTACAATGAGCAGTTCTTC. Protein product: CASSKEGASYNEQFF.

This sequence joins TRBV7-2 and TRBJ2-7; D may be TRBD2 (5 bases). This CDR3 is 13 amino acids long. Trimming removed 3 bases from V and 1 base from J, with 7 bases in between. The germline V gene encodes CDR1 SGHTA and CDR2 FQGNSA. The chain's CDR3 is CASSFGESYEQYF. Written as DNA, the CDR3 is TGTGCCAGCAGCTTCGGGGAATCCTACGAGCAGTACTTC.

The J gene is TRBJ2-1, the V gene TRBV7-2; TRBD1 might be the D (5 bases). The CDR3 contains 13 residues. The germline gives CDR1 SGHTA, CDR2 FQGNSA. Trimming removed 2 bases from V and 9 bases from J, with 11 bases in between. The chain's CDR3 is CASSLRDQGEQFF. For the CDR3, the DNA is TGTGCCAGCAGCTTAAGGGATCAGGGTGAGCAGTTCTTC.